This T cell receptor beta chain was sequenced in a study of neurological immune-mediated disorders. This clonotype was observed many times. TCRdb used MiXCR to reprocess the 5' RACE reads, holding one entry per CDR3 protein. The sample has around 69,000 distinct CDR3 sequences; 4.5% are singletons. The CDR3 is 16 residues long. The germline CDR1 and CDR2 sequences are KGHDR and SFDVKD. V dropped 4 bases and J dropped 3; count of bases not matched to a gene: 3. This chain joins TRBV24-1 and TRBJ2-2, with 11 bases lining up with TRBD2. The sample consisted of PBMCs. This clonotype was sampled from a man aged 25-45 years with multiple sclerosis. The CDR3, as DNA: TGTGCCACCAGTGAACGACTAGCGGGGTACACCGGGGAGCTGTTTTTT. This sequence encodes CATSERLAGYTGELFF.